This TCR beta chain was recovered during a study of graft-versus-host responses after intestinal transplantation. The method was immunoSEQ multiplex PCR; TCRdb's version includes in-frame clones alone and lacks a portion of them. The table includes about 70,000 clones, 85% to 95% detected once. The V end lost 1 base, the J end lost 3 bases, and 19 bases lay between the germline ends. This CDR3 is built from 18 residues. CDR1 and CDR2 (germline): SGHVS, FQNEAQ. Note on this clone: Its matching antigen is unknown.

The sample was unstimulated CD8+ T cells sorted from spleen or lymph node cells, taken before intestinal transplant. The chain uses TRBV7-8 and TRBJ2-1, with TRBD1 as a possible D gene (6 bases). The receptor's source is a human donor who received an intestinal transplant. Written as DNA, the CDR3 is TGTGCCAGCAGCTTAGTGATAAGGGGGACACCCCACTACAATGAGCAGTTCTTC. Protein sequence: CASSLVIRGTPHYNEQFF.